The next 28 T cell receptor beta chains were all read from a single sample in a study of cytomegalovirus exposure and HLA in healthy donors. PCR was performed using 60 Vbeta and 13 Jbeta primers. Sequenced by immunoSEQ multiplex PCR; TCRdb stores in-frame clones only, minus some. The table records 150,000 to 250,000 clones, 70% to 80% of them present only once. Sequencing was done on a sample of PBMCs. Receptors were obtained from a man younger than 40 in good health and CMV-seronegative.

The rearrangement joins TRBV15 to TRBJ1-1; D is possibly TRBD1 (5 bases). The CDR3 extends over 13 amino acids. V dropped 5 bases and J dropped 4 bases, with 11 bases sitting between them. CDR1 and CDR2 from the germline V gene are LNHNV and YYDKDF (reference sequence). CDR3 sequence: CATSPGGGTEAFF. The DNA of the CDR3 is TGTGCCACCAGCCCTGGCGGGGGCACTGAAGCTTTCTTT.

This clone has a single count. In DNA form, the CDR3 reads TGTGCCAGCAGTACCATACAGGGATGGGGCGGCTACACCTTC. Protein sequence: CASSTIQGWGGYTF. The chain couples TRBV27 to TRBJ1-2; a weak D match, TRBD1 (6 bases). The CDR3 totals 14 residues. Germline lookup yields CDR1 MNHEY and CDR2 SMNVEV (reference sequence). V was trimmed by 5 bases and J by 8 bases, leaving 18 bases between them.

V is TRBV6-1 and J is TRBJ1-1; D gene ambiguous. This CDR3 spans 12 amino acids. Trimming removed 2 bases at V and 3 bases at J, with 4 bases between. The germline CDR1 and CDR2 sequences are MNHNS and SASEGT. DNA of the CDR3: TGTGCCAGCAGTGAATCTTACACTGAAGCTTTCTTT. Protein sequence: CASSESYTEAFF.

The chain has TRBV4-1 and TRBJ2-7; possible D gene TRBD1, 6 bases. Trimming removed 2 bases at V and 7 bases at J, with 18 bases between. Germline V gives CDR1 MGHRA, CDR2 YSYEKL. This CDR3 has 15 amino acids. CDR3 DNA: TGCGCCAGCAGCCAAACACAGGGAACCTACCGGGAGCAGTACTTC. Translation gives CASSQTQGTYREQYF.

This clone was detected only a few times. The V gene is TRBV18, the J gene TRBJ2-7; D ambiguous. The V and J ends lost 6 bases and 4 bases respectively, with 19 bases between them. Germline lookup yields CDR1 KGHSH and CDR2 LQKENI. The CDR3 extends over 15 amino acids. The CDR3 is CASSRSRADGYEQYF. The CDR3 DNA reads TGTGCCAGCTCGAGGAGTAGAGCCGACGGGTACGAGCAGTACTTC.

The gene calls are TRBV27 and TRBJ2-2; possible D gene TRBD2, 5 bases. Germline lookup yields CDR1 MNHEY and CDR2 SMNVEV (reference sequence). The CDR3 is made up of 14 amino acids. The germline V and J ends were trimmed by 4 bases and 5 bases, with 11 bases remaining between them. CDR3 DNA sequence: TGTGCCAGCAGTTGGGGAGCCGGGACCGGGGAGCTGTTTTTT. Its protein is CASSWGAGTGELFF.

The CDR3 loop is CASSRDRLTGELFF. The DNA for the CDR3 is TGCGCCAGCAGTAGGGACAGGCTTACCGGGGAGCTGTTTTTT. The chain joins TRBV10-2 to TRBJ2-2, with TRBD1 matching over 8 bases. The CDR3 has 14 residues. The germline gives CDR1 WSHSY, CDR2 SAAADI. The trim removed 5 bases at V and 5 bases at J, leaving 4 bases unmatched.

The V call is TRBV5-4, the J call TRBJ2-6; weak D call: TRBD1 (5 bases). V dropped 3 bases and J dropped 4 bases, with 11 bases sitting between them. Germline CDR1 is SGHNT and CDR2 is YYREEE (reference sequence). CDR3 length: 15 amino acids. The CDR3 sequence: CASSSQGTGANVLTF. DNA of the CDR3: TGTGCCAGCAGCTCCCAGGGTACAGGGGCCAACGTCCTGACTTTC.

The CDR3 nucleotides read TGTGCCAGCAGGTCCGGGACTGACGCCTACAATGAGCAGTTCTTC. This sequence encodes CASRSGTDAYNEQFF. The genes are TRBV6-5 and TRBJ2-1; weak D call: TRBD2 (6 bases). The CDR3 totals 15 residues. The germline CDR1 and CDR2 sequences are MNHEY and SVGAGI. The V end was cut by 6 bases, the J end by 2 bases, with 14 bases between.

The chain combines TRBV5-5 with TRBJ2-7, with 7 nucleotides matching TRBD1. Trimming removed 1 base from V and 3 bases from J; junction bases left unmatched: 4. This CDR3 spans 14 amino acids. Germline-derived CDR1 and CDR2 are SGHKS and YYEKEE (reference sequence). For the CDR3, the DNA is TGTGCCAGCAGCTTGTGGACAGGCGTCTACGAGCAGTACTTC. Its translation: CASSLWTGVYEQYF.

The chain joins TRBV5-1 to TRBJ2-7, with D possibly being TRBD2 (6 bases). Trimming removed 4 bases at V and 7 bases at J, with 9 bases between. Germline CDR1 and CDR2: SGHRS and YFSETQ. The CDR3 covers 11 residues. The CDR3 region is CASSRDFEQYF. The CDR3 coding sequence is TGCGCCAGCAGCCGGGACTTTGAGCAGTACTTC.

V is TRBV5-1 and J is TRBJ2-7; 7 bases map to TRBD1. The V gene's germline CDR1 is SGHRS and CDR2 YFSETQ. This CDR3 has 15 residues. V dropped 1 base and J dropped 5; count of bases not matched to a gene: 9. The CDR3 DNA reads as TGCGCCAGCAGCTTGACAGGACAGGTGAACCACGAGCAGTACTTC. Protein sequence: CASSLTGQVNHEQYF.

The gene calls are TRBV10-3 and TRBJ2-1; TRBD2 aligns across 14 bases. CDR3 size: 16 residues. After removal of 4 bases from V and 8 bases from J, the junction contained 7 bases not matched to a gene. Germline values: CDR1 ENHRY, CDR2 SYGVKD. The CDR3 bases are TGTGCCATCAGTGGCGGGACTAGCGGGAGCATCGATGAGCAGTTCTTC. This encodes CAISGGTSGSIDEQFF.

The chain recombines TRBV6-6 with TRBJ2-5; no firm D call. The CDR3 runs to 11 residues. Germline V gene lookup returns CDR1 MNHNY and CDR2 SVGAGI (reference sequence). With 7 bases removed from V and 10 bases from J, the gap between germline ends came to 13 bases. Here the CDR3 DNA reads TGTGCCAGCACTCATAAAACTTTCCAGTACTTC. This gives the protein CASTHKTFQYF.

The chain joins TRBV5-6 to TRBJ1-1, with D tentatively TRBD1 (6 bases). Between the trimmed V and J ends, which lost 7 bases and 4 bases, there was a span of 14 bases. The CDR3 totals 13 residues. CDR1 SGHDT and CDR2 YYEEEE come from the germline V gene. This CDR3 reads CASLPTGRTEAFF. DNA of the CDR3: TGTGCCAGCTTGCCCACAGGGCGCACTGAAGCTTTCTTT.

V gene TRBV27 combines with J gene TRBJ1-6; D gene ambiguous. This CDR3 region has 13 residues. V was trimmed by 3 bases and J by 8 bases, leaving 8 bases between them. Germline-derived CDR1 and CDR2 are MNHEY and SMNVEV (reference sequence). This CDR3 is CASSLRMYSPLHF. The CDR3 DNA follows: TGTGCCAGCAGTTTGAGAATGTATTCACCCCTCCACTTT.

The chain combines TRBV5-6 with TRBJ1-1; no definite D call. Trimming stripped 0 bases from V and 5 bases from J, with 14 bases between. The germline V gene encodes CDR1 SGHDT and CDR2 YYEEEE. CDR3 length: 15 amino acids. The CDR3 reads CASSLEGPLATEAFF. CDR3 nucleotide sequence: TGTGCCAGCAGCTTGGAAGGCCCGTTAGCAACTGAAGCTTTCTTT.

V gene TRBV5-1 combines with J gene TRBJ2-1; 9 bases fit TRBD1. CDR3 size: 18 residues. The germline CDR1 and CDR2 sequences are SGHRS and YFSETQ. V gave up 0 bases and J gave up 9 bases; unmatched junction bases: 16. The CDR3 sequence is CASSLAPGGTGFLGEQFF. CDR3 nucleotide sequence: TGCGCCAGCAGCTTGGCCCCGGGCGGGACAGGGTTTTTGGGTGAGCAGTTCTTC.

This chain uses TRBV29-1 with TRBJ2-1, with a possible D match to TRBD2 (6 bases). Trimming removed 8 bases from V and 0 bases from J, with 17 bases in between. Germline V gene sequence: CDR1 SQVTM, CDR2 ANQGSEA. This CDR3 contains 15 residues. CDR3 DNA sequence: TGCAGCACCAGACCCGGGACTGCCTCCTACAATGAGCAGTTCTTC. Amino acid sequence: CSTRPGTASYNEQFF.

This clone appeared a single time. The chain recombines TRBV7-9 with TRBJ2-7; a weak D match, TRBD2 (6 bases). Trimming took 1 base from V and 6 from J, leaving 13 bases between them. Germline V gives CDR1 SEHNR, CDR2 FQNEAQ (reference sequence). The CDR3 spans 14 residues. The CDR3 nucleotides read TGTGCCAGCAGCTTAGGATCTAGCGCCCCCGAGCAGTACTTC. Translating gives CASSLGSSAPEQYF.

The genes are TRBV6-5 and TRBJ1-1, with 8 bases lining up with TRBD1. Per germline, CDR1 MNHEY and CDR2 SVGAGI. V lost 6 bases to trimming and J lost 10 bases; unmatched junction nucleotides: 4. The CDR3 loop spans 11 amino acids. This CDR3 is CASRRQGTAFF. CDR3 sequence (DNA): TGTGCCAGCAGAAGACAGGGGACAGCTTTCTTT.

This clone has more than one count but fewer than ten. This sequence joins TRBV2 and TRBJ1-3, with 10 bases aligning to TRBD1. CDR3 length: 16 amino acids. V lost 6 bases to trimming and J lost 1 base; unmatched junction nucleotides: 6. Germline CDR1 is SNHLY and CDR2 is FYNNEI. The CDR3 loop reads CASSFDRGRSGNTIYF. CDR3 bases: TGTGCCAGCAGCTTTGACAGGGGGCGTTCTGGAAACACCATATATTTT.

The chain couples TRBV2 to TRBJ2-5, with TRBD1 matching 11 bases. From germline, CDR1 is SNHLY and CDR2 FYNNEI. The junction had 5 bases not matched to a gene; V was cut back by 6 bases and J by 5 bases. The CDR3 contains 14 residues. CDR3 region: CASRRGTGGETQYF. CDR3 nucleotide sequence: TGTGCCAGCAGGCGCGGGACAGGGGGGGAGACCCAGTACTTC.

Concerning this clone itself: The junction departs from the called germline gene at one end, perhaps through a read error. This chain joins TRBV28 and TRBJ1-2, with D unclear. Germline assignment: CDR1 MDHEN and CDR2 SYDVKM. The CDR3 covers 12 residues. CDR3 nucleotides: TGTGCCAGCGGGCAGGTCGGCTATGGCCACACCTTC. As protein: CASGQVGYGHTF.

V gene TRBV5-4 combines with J gene TRBJ1-1, with 7 bases lining up with TRBD1. Germline trimming cut 6 bases from V and 4 bases from J; bases unmatched to any gene: 12. CDR3 length: 15 amino acids. CDR1 and CDR2 from the germline V gene are SGHNT and YYREEE (reference sequence). The CDR3 is CASNQQGRFSTEAFF. The DNA for the CDR3 is TGTGCCAGCAACCAACAGGGGAGGTTTAGCACTGAAGCTTTCTTT.

The rearrangement joins TRBV9 to TRBJ2-1; TRBD1 agrees at 10 bases. The CDR3 length is 15 residues. Germline V gene data show CDR1 as SGDLS and CDR2 as YYNGEE. With 3 bases clipped from V and 7 bases from J, the junction kept 7 bases outside the gene matches. CDR3 DNA sequence: TGTGCCAGCAGCGCCGGGACAGGGGTTTGGAATGAGCAGTTCTTC. This translates into CASSAGTGVWNEQFF. The whole variable domain, remainder taken from reference TRBV9 and TRBJ2-1, is DSGVTQTPKHLITATGQRVTLRCSPRSGDLSVYWYQQSLDQGLQFLIQYYNGEERAKGNILERFSAQQFPDLHSELNLSSLELGDSALYFCASSAGTGVWNEQFFGPGTRLTVL.

The genes are TRBV27 and TRBJ2-7; 12 bases fit TRBD2. V lost 2 bases and J lost 0; bases outside the gene matches: 5. There are 17 residues in the CDR3. Looked up from germline, CDR1 is MNHEY and CDR2 is SMNVEV (reference sequence). CDR3 loop: CASSLLAGGKSSYEQYF. The CDR3, as DNA: TGTGCCAGCAGTTTACTAGCGGGAGGGAAAAGCTCCTACGAGCAGTACTTC.

This clone was seen at least ten times. J is TRBJ2-7 and V is TRBV6-5, with D possibly TRBD2 on 6 matching bases. Germline CDR1 MNHEY, CDR2 SVGAGI. The CDR3 extends over 13 amino acids. Trimming stripped 9 bases from V and 2 bases from J, with 14 bases between. The CDR3 DNA sequence: TGTGCCAGTGGCCCAGCGGGCCCCTACGAGCAGTACTTC. Protein: CASGPAGPYEQYF.